The clone carrying this T cell receptor beta chain was seen a few times. What it binds is unknown. Germline CDR1 is LGHDT and CDR2 is YNNKEL (reference sequence). V dropped 8 bases and J dropped 1 base, with 8 bases sitting between them. This CDR3 is 13 amino acids long. This record belongs to a study of regulatory T cells in long-lasting Graves disease. Study results and limitations: Sampling was limited to peripheral blood rather than thyroid tissue. Persistent disease was characterized by preferential usage of TRBV28, TRBJ1-2 and TRBJ2-5.

Construction of TCR beta libraries relied on iRepertoire HTBI primers and on Arm-PCR targeting CDR3 regions. MiXCR, run by TCRdb on the multiplex PCR reads, gives a single entry per CDR3 protein. The sample has about 460,000 distinct CDR3 sequences; approximately 23% are singletons. Time point in this sample: persistent/refractory GD, antithyroid drugs over 5 years with positive TRAb. Making the TCR library involved RNA that had been extracted from PBMCs. Xi'an, China, was home to the endocrinology department that provided patients. The sample was peripheral blood mononuclear cells (PBMCs), taken when the disease was refractory, from a patient treated with antithyroid drugs. This receptor was obtained from a female donor with Graves disease. The genes are TRBV3-1 and TRBJ2-2; D ambiguous. CDR3 sequence: CASVRQNTGELFF. The CDR3 bases are TGTGCCAGCGTCCGACAGAACACCGGGGAGCTGTTTTTT.